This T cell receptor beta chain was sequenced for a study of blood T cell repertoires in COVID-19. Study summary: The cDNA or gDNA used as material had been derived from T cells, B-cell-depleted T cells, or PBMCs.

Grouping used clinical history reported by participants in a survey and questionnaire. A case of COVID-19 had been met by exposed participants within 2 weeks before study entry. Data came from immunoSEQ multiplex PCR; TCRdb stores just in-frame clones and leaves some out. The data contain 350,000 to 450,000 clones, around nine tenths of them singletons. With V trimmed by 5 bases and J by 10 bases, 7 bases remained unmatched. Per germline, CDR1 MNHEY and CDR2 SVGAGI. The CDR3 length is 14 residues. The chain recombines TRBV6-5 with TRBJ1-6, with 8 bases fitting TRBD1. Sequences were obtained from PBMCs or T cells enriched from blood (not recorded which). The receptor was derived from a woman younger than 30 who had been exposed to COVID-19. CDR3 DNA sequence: TGTGCCAGCAGTCCCGACAGGGGAACCTCACCCCTCCACTTT. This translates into CASSPDRGTSPLHF.